At least ten counts were recorded for the clone carrying this T cell receptor beta chain. Its target is unknown. The CDR3 loop spans 14 amino acids. From germline, CDR1 is ENHRY and CDR2 SYGVKD. Losses at the gene ends were 4 bases for V and 3 bases for J; bases not matched to a gene: 3. In TCRdb, the reads were re-called with MiXCR into one record per CDR3 protein. The sample carries about 250,000 distinct CDR3 sequences, 12% recorded once. The record originates from a study of T cell repertoires in cytomegalovirus infection. Study summary: Shared public TCR beta signatures pointed to both CMV infection and a matching HLA type.

Points from the study as a whole: Predominance within the ex vivo response was attributable to HLA-C-restricted CMV-specific TCR beta clonotypes. Summed frequency of public TCR beta families distinguished CMV carriers with the relevant HLA.

The receptor was isolated from a human donor in good health (CMV status not recorded). Some clones in this sample may be carry-over from other donors' samples. Sequencing was performed on PBMCs. J is TRBJ1-5 and V is TRBV10-3, with TRBD1 matching over 7 bases. CDR3 loop: CAISGTGFNQPQHF. Here the CDR3 DNA reads TGTGCCATCAGTGGGACAGGTTTCAATCAGCCCCAGCATTTT.